What follows is one TCR beta chain and its context. Its target antigen remains unknown. No much larger clone is present one base from it, and per-base qualities are unavailable. Cut back by 7 bases and 9 bases, the V and J ends lie 13 bases apart. Via the germline V gene (reference sequence), CDR1 is LNHDA and CDR2 SQIVND. The CDR3 holds 12 amino acids from the cysteine to the phenylalanine. The read is trimmed to its CDR3 DNA, 36 bases read in frame from base 1. The receptor library was made with the immunoSEQ multiplex PCR assay. TCRdb obtained this table from immuneACCESS and retained in-frame rearrangements with V and J assigned. These tables miss some clones; where compared with another copy, unresolved V genes account for less than half of the shortfall, and the remainder is unexplained. This sample lists more than 95,000 clones; more than 80% were detected once. The top ten clonotypes cover 1.1% of the sample.

This specimen belongs to a study of control samples from healthy donors and cancer patients (dated by TCRdb to 2020 to 2022). This TCR came from a woman between 50 and 59 years old with colorectal cancer. This chain joins TRBV19 to TRBJ2-1, with the D gene call left open. What was sequenced was PBMCs. The CDR3: CASKARNGEQFF. The sequenced DNA is TGTGCCAGTAAGGCTAGAAACGGTGAGCAGTTCTTC.